A single sample gave rise to the 21 T cell receptor beta chains below, sequenced in a study of blood T cell repertoires in COVID-19. The protocol was immunoSEQ multiplex PCR, while the TCRdb copy is restricted to in-frame clones and leaves out a portion. Here the sample spans about 250,000 clones, roughly nine tenths being singletons. Specimen: peripheral blood. These receptors all stem from a man aged 18 to 29 with active or convalescent COVID-19.

The rearrangement joins TRBV2 to TRBJ1-4, with 8 nucleotides matching TRBD1. CDR3 size: 16 residues. The V segment lost 6 bases and the J segment 3 bases; nucleotides outside the gene matches: 9. Per the germline V gene, CDR1 is SNHLY and CDR2 is FYNNEI. The CDR3 DNA is TGTGCCAGCAGCCCACGGACAGGGTCACCTAATGAAAAACTGTTTTTT. It yields the protein CASSPRTGSPNEKLFF. The full variable domain, its missing parts supplied by reference TRBV2 and TRBJ1-4, is EPEVTQTPSHQVTQMGQEVILRCVPISNHLYFYWYRQILGQKVEFLVSFYNNEISEKSEIFDDQFSVERPDGSNFTLKIRSTKLEDSAMYFCASSPRTGSPNEKLFFGSGTQLSVL.

The gene calls are TRBV7-2 and TRBJ1-3; weak D call: TRBD1 (6 bases). Germline CDR1 is SGHTA and CDR2 is FQGNSA. The CDR3 is 13 amino acids. V was pared by 5 bases and J by 4 bases, with 9 bases between. CDR3 sequence (DNA): TGTGCCAGCAGCCCGACAGGAGGAAACACCATATATTTT. Protein product: CASSPTGGNTIYF.

The CDR3 here is CASSQVAPGQGTSGIRYEQYF. CDR3 nucleotide sequence: TGCGCCAGCAGCCAGGTTGCTCCGGGACAGGGGACTAGCGGGATTAGGTACGAGCAGTACTTC. This sequence joins TRBV4-3 and TRBJ2-7; 13 bases fit TRBD2. This CDR3 is built from 21 residues. CDR1 and CDR2 (germline): LGHNA, YSLEER. With V trimmed by 3 bases and J by 4 bases, 21 bases remained unmatched.

This clone has a handful of counts. This sequence joins TRBV19 and TRBJ1-5; 7 nucleotides agree with TRBD1. This CDR3 is 13 amino acids long. V trimming: 5 bases; J trimming: 5 bases; junction bases outside the gene matches: 3. Germline V gene sequence: CDR1 LNHDA, CDR2 SQIVND (reference sequence). The CDR3: CASSETGYQPQHF. In nucleotides, the CDR3 is TGTGCCAGTAGTGAGACAGGGTATCAGCCCCAGCATTTT.

This clone showed up just once. The chain employs TRBV11-3 and TRBJ1-5, with 8 bases fitting TRBD1. V lost 0 bases to trimming and J lost 9 bases; unmatched junction nucleotides: 7. CDR1 is SGHNT, CDR2 YENEEA, per germline. The CDR3 is 15 residues long. In DNA, the CDR3 is TGTGCCAGCAGCTTAGATATGGACAGGGAATCGCCCCAGCATTTT. It specifies CASSLDMDRESPQHF.

The genes are TRBV6-5 and TRBJ2-7; D uncertain. The CDR3 is 15 amino acids. V was cut by 0 bases and J by 2 bases, with 11 bases left in between. The germline gives CDR1 MNHEY, CDR2 SVGAGI. The CDR3 DNA sequence: TGTGCCAGCAGTTACTCTGTGGCGGAAGCCTACGAGCAGTACTTC. It specifies CASSYSVAEAYEQYF.

In its sample, this clone was seen once. The rearrangement links TRBV27 to TRBJ2-2, with 12 bases aligning to TRBD2. Trimming took 4 bases from V and 4 from J; bases not matched to a gene: 7. CDR1 is MNHEY, CDR2 SMNVEV, per germline (reference sequence). CDR3 size: 17 residues. The CDR3, as DNA: TGTGCCAGCAGTTCCCTACTAGCGGGGGGATCCACCGGGGAGCTGTTTTTT. Protein product: CASSSLLAGGSTGELFF.

V gene TRBV7-9 combines with J gene TRBJ1-1, with TRBD1 as a possible D gene (5 bases). There are 15 residues in the CDR3. Germline V lookup: CDR1 SEHNR, CDR2 FQNEAQ (reference sequence). V was shortened by 1 base and J by 3 bases, with 12 bases between the two germline ends. The CDR3 here is CASSLGSGTYTEAFF. DNA for the CDR3: TGTGCCAGCAGCTTAGGTTCAGGGACTTACACTGAAGCTTTCTTT.

V usage is TRBV19 and J usage is TRBJ2-7; TRBD1 matches 11 bases. After removal of 5 bases from V and 2 bases from J, the junction contained 8 bases not matched to a gene. There are 16 residues in the CDR3. The germline V gene encodes CDR1 LNHDA and CDR2 SQIVND (reference sequence). CDR3 protein: CASSPRTGGFTYEQYF. In nucleotides, the CDR3 is TGTGCCAGTAGTCCGAGGACAGGGGGCTTTACCTACGAGCAGTACTTC.

This clone has a single count. The sample has other DNA sequences that encode this CDR3 too. The V call is TRBV5-1, the J call TRBJ2-1; TRBD2 agrees at 7 bases. This CDR3 region has 18 residues. V lost 0 bases, J lost 1 base, and 10 bases stayed unmatched. CDR1 is SGHRS, CDR2 YFSETQ, per germline. In nucleotides, the CDR3 is TGCGCCAGCAGCTTGGGACTAGCCGGATTGGGTTCCTACAATGAGCAGTTCTTC. It specifies CASSLGLAGLGSYNEQFF. Filled out from reference TRBV5-1 and TRBJ2-1, the complete variable domain reads KAGVTQTPRYLIKTRGQQVTLSCSPISGHRSVSWYQQTPGQGLQFLFEYFSETQRNKGNFPGRFSGRQFSNSRSEMNVSTLELGDSALYLCASSLGLAGLGSYNEQFFGPGTRLTVL.

The rearrangement links TRBV7-2 to TRBJ2-3; 10 bases match TRBD1. This CDR3 is 16 amino acids long. Looked up from germline, CDR1 is SGHTA and CDR2 is FQGNSA. Unmatched junction bases numbered 8, after V lost 5 bases and J lost 3 bases. The CDR3 sequence: CASSLTGQGVTDTQYF. CDR3 in DNA: TGTGCCAGCAGCCTTACTGGACAGGGGGTGACAGATACGCAGTATTTT.

The V and J genes are TRBV7-8 and TRBJ1-1; TRBD1 might be the D (5 bases). Germline V lookup: CDR1 SGHVS, CDR2 FQNEAQ. This CDR3 is built from 13 residues. Trimming pared 2 bases from V and 11 bases from J, leaving 15 bases between. CDR3 in amino acids: CASSLSAGLFAFF. The CDR3 DNA is TGTGCCAGCAGCTTATCGGCAGGGTTGTTCGCTTTCTTT. The full variable domain, rest sourced from reference TRBV7-8 and TRBJ1-1, is GAGVSQSPRYKVAKRGQDVALRCDPISGHVSLFWYQQALGQGPEFLTYFQNEAQLDKSGLPSDRFFAERPEGSVSTLKIQRTQQEDSAVYLCASSLSAGLFAFFGQGTRLTVV.

The chain uses TRBV14 and TRBJ2-5, with 10 bases identical to TRBD1. Germline CDR1 SGHDN, CDR2 FVKESK. V lost 4 bases, J lost 5 bases, and 7 bases stayed unmatched. The CDR3 totals 15 residues. CDR3 sequence (DNA): TGTGCCAGCAGCCGGGGGGACAGGGGAGCGGAGACCCAGTACTTC. This codes for CASSRGDRGAETQYF.

The CDR3 is CASSLTGYEQYF. As DNA, the CDR3 is TGTGCCAGCAGCCTGACCGGGTACGAGCAGTACTTC. The chain uses TRBV27 and TRBJ2-7; no definite D call. V was shortened by 6 bases and J by 4 bases, with 10 bases between the two germline ends. CDR1 is MNHEY and CDR2 is SMNVEV in the germline V gene (reference sequence). This CDR3 has 12 residues.

The chain joins TRBV27 to TRBJ1-1; D call uncertain. Trimming took off 4 bases at V and 2 bases at J, with 14 bases between the two ends. This CDR3 spans 15 amino acids. The germline gives CDR1 MNHEY, CDR2 SMNVEV (reference sequence). CDR3 protein: CASSSLGVANTEAFF. The CDR3 DNA follows: TGTGCCAGCAGTTCCCTCGGTGTCGCTAACACTGAAGCTTTCTTT.

This clone was recorded only once. This chain uses TRBV19 with TRBJ2-1; 8 bases align to TRBD1. Germline CDR1 LNHDA, CDR2 SQIVND (reference sequence). Germline trimming cut 4 bases from V and 9 bases from J; bases unmatched to any gene: 8. CDR3 length: 14 amino acids. The CDR3 sequence is CASSTDRGAVEQFF. DNA of the CDR3: TGTGCCAGTAGTACTGACAGGGGAGCCGTTGAGCAGTTCTTC.

This rearrangement joins TRBV3-1 (or the pseudogene TRBV3-2) to TRBJ2-7; TRBD2 matches 9 bases. Germline-derived CDR1 and CDR2 are LGHDT and YNNKEL (reference sequence). This CDR3 comprises 13 residues. J gave up 3 bases and V 11 bases, and 8 bases lay outside the gene matches. The CDR3 reads CACGGAKYYEQYF. DNA for the CDR3: TGTGCCTGCGGGGGGGCGAAGTACTACGAGCAGTACTTC.

Here the CDR3 DNA reads TGTGCCAGCAGCTCCCCGGGACAGGAGAGCTCCTACGAGCAGTACTTC. Its translation: CASSSPGQESSYEQYF. The rearrangement joins TRBV7-6 to TRBJ2-7; 8 nucleotides line up with TRBD1. The CDR3 sequence is 16 residues long. Germline CDR1 reads SGHVS; CDR2 reads FNYEAQ. Unmatched junction bases numbered 8, after V lost 4 bases and J lost 0 bases. Looking up the rest from reference TRBV7-6 and TRBJ2-7 gives the full variable domain: GAGVSQSPRYKVTKRGQDVALRCDPISGHVSLYWYRQALGQGPEFLTYFNYEAQQDKSGLPNDRFSAERPEGSISTLTIQRTEQRDSAMYRCASSSPGQESSYEQYFGPGTRLTVT.

The CDR3 coding sequence is TGTGCCAGCAGTCTTATTTGGCCTTCCCGCACAGATACGCAGTATTTT. Protein product: CASSLIWPSRTDTQYF. The chain is built from TRBV27 and TRBJ2-3; no clear D. Germline assignment: CDR1 MNHEY and CDR2 SMNVEV (reference sequence). The CDR3 is 16 residues long. V was trimmed by 5 bases and J by 1 base, leaving 16 bases between them.

This chain uses TRBV9 with TRBJ2-3, with 8 bases identical to TRBD1. Losses at the gene ends were 0 bases for V and 5 bases for J; bases not matched to a gene: 5. The CDR3 spans 15 residues. Germline V gives CDR1 SGDLS, CDR2 YYNGEE. CDR3 protein: CASSVAGQGVDTQYF. The CDR3, as DNA: TGTGCCAGCAGCGTAGCAGGACAGGGAGTAGATACGCAGTATTTT.

By frequency in the sample, this clone is medium-sized. V gene TRBV29-1 combines with J gene TRBJ2-2, with a tentative D call TRBD2 (6 bases). The germline V gene has CDR1 SQVTM and CDR2 ANQGSEA. Trimming left V 8 bases short and J 0 bases short, with 16 bases between. The CDR3 spans 15 residues. Written as DNA, the CDR3 is TGCAGCATCGAGCGCGGGACTGCGAACACCGGGGAGCTGTTTTTT. This translates into CSIERGTANTGELFF.